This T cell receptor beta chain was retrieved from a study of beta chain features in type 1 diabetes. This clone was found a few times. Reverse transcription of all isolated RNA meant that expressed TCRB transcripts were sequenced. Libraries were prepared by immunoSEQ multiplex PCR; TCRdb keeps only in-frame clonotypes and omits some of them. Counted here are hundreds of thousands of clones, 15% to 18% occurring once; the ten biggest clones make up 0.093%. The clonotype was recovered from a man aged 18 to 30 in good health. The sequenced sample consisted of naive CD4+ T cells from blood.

CDR3 sequence reads: CASRPLWSRDTEAFF. The CDR3 DNA reads TGTGCCAGCAGGCCCCTTTGGTCCAGGGACACTGAAGCTTTCTTT. The chain has TRBV11-2 and TRBJ1-1; the D gene is possibly TRBD1 (5 bases). CDR3 length equals 15 residues. Trimming removed 6 bases from V and 3 bases from J, with 17 bases in between. CDR1 and CDR2 (germline): SGHAT, FQNNGV.